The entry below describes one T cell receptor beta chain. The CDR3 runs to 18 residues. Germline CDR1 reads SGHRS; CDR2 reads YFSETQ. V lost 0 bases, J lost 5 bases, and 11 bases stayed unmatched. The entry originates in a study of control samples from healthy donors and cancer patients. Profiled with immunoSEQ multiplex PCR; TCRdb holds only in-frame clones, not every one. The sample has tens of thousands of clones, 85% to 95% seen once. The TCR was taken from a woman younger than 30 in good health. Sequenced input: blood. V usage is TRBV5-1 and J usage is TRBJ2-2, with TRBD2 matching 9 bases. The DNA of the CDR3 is TGCGCCAGCAGCTTGGTGCTGGGTAGCGGGAGATTTACCGGGGAGCTGTTTTTT. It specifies CASSLVLGSGRFTGELFF.